Presented here are 15 T cell receptor beta chains from one specimen sequenced in a study of T cell responses to AZD1222 COVID-19 vaccine. Profiled with immunoSEQ multiplex PCR; TCRdb holds only in-frame clones, not every one. The sample yields 150,000 or so clones, roughly 90% seen once. The sequencing used peripheral blood, collected on day 0 of AZD1222 vaccination. The source is an adult in good health.

The chain links TRBV4-1 to TRBJ2-6, with D possibly matching TRBD2 (6 bases). The germline gives CDR1 MGHRA, CDR2 YSYEKL. With 6 bases removed from V and 4 bases from J, the gap between germline ends came to 25 bases. The CDR3 spans 19 residues. CDR3 in amino acids: CASRGWREDLLGGANVLTF. CDR3 DNA sequence: TGCGCCAGCAGGGGGTGGAGGGAGGACCTTTTGGGAGGGGCCAACGTCCTGACTTTC.

The chain couples TRBV5-1 to TRBJ1-5; 10 bases fit TRBD1. The CDR3 sequence is 14 residues long. After removal of 4 bases from V and 7 bases from J, the junction contained 5 bases not matched to a gene. Germline V lookup: CDR1 SGHRS, CDR2 YFSETQ. CDR3 sequence (DNA): TGCGCCAGCAGCCCGGACAGGGGGGACCAGCCCCAGCATTTT. It encodes CASSPDRGDQPQHF.

This chain uses TRBV7-8 with TRBJ2-1, with D maybe TRBD1 (5 bases). V lost 5 bases to trimming and J lost 1 base, with 12 bases between them. Germline V lookup: CDR1 SGHVS, CDR2 FQNEAQ. CDR3 length: 15 residues. The CDR3 DNA is TGTGCCAGCAGCGTATATCAGGGTTCCTACAATGAGCAGTTCTTC. Translated: CASSVYQGSYNEQFF.

This rearrangement joins TRBV6-2 or TRBV6-3 to TRBJ2-7, with 7 bases lining up with TRBD1. Germline CDR1 reads MNHEY; CDR2 reads SVGEGT. V lost 6 bases, J lost 3 bases, and 5 bases stayed unmatched. The CDR3 covers 13 residues. CDR3 sequence (DNA): TGTGCCAGCAGCCACGGGACAGACTACGAGCAGTACTTC. Its protein is CASSHGTDYEQYF.

The rearrangement uses TRBV19 and TRBJ1-1; weak D call: TRBD1 (5 bases). The length of the CDR3 is 14 residues. Per the germline V gene, CDR1 is LNHDA and CDR2 is SQIVND (reference sequence). V dropped 9 bases and J dropped 4 bases, with 18 bases sitting between them. In DNA form, the CDR3 reads TGTGCCAGCTCAGAGTTGGGGGGGGGCACTGAAGCTTTCTTT. This encodes CASSELGGGTEAFF.

This clone was counted a few times. The chain is built from TRBV2 and TRBJ2-2; tentatively, D is TRBD1 or TRBD2 (6 bases each). Trimming removed 6 bases from V and 7 bases from J, with 21 bases in between. Per the germline V gene, CDR1 is SNHLY and CDR2 is FYNNEI. This CDR3 is 16 amino acids long. As DNA, the CDR3 is TGTGCCAGCAGCCCACGGGGGCCTCGTGATGGCGGGGAGCTGTTTTTT. It encodes CASSPRGPRDGGELFF.

The chain recombines TRBV15 with TRBJ2-3; 14 bases agree with TRBD2. CDR3 length: 17 residues. Trimming removed 3 bases from V and 2 bases from J; junction bases left unmatched: 4. Germline CDR1 and CDR2: LNHNV and YYDKDF (reference sequence). The CDR3 nucleotides are TGTGCCACCAGCAGCCTGACTAGCGGGAGGGACACAGATACGCAGTATTTT. Translation: CATSSLTSGRDTDTQYF.

The rearrangement links TRBV30 to TRBJ1-1; the D gene is possibly TRBD1 (6 bases). Per the germline V gene, CDR1 is GTSNPN and CDR2 is SVGIG (reference sequence). V lost 0 bases, J lost 11 bases, and 16 bases lay in between. The CDR3 has 13 residues. This chain's CDR3 is CAWSVAGGRTAFF. CDR3 DNA: TGTGCCTGGAGTGTGGCCGGGGGGCGCACGGCTTTCTTT.

The chain carries TRBV27 and TRBJ2-1; TRBD1 matches 8 bases. CDR1 MNHEY and CDR2 SMNVEV come from the germline V gene (reference sequence). CDR3 length: 14 amino acids. Germline trimming cut 3 bases from V and 9 bases from J; bases unmatched to any gene: 7. The CDR3 loop is CASSFFGQGGEQFF. In DNA form, the CDR3 reads TGTGCCAGCAGTTTCTTCGGACAGGGCGGTGAGCAGTTCTTC.

This clone showed up just once. The rearrangement links TRBV24-1 to TRBJ2-1; 7 bases are a match to TRBD2. The junction had 16 bases not matched to a gene; V was cut back by 4 bases and J by 5 bases. Germline CDR1 reads KGHDR; CDR2 reads SFDVKD. The CDR3 length is 18 residues. For the CDR3, the DNA is TGTGCCACCAGTGAAGGGAAAGGCGGGGGTTCTCGAGACAATGAGCAGTTCTTC. Translated, it gives CATSEGKGGGSRDNEQFF.

The V call is TRBV12-3 or TRBV12-4, the J call TRBJ2-2; D not resolved. V was pared by 6 bases and J by 2 bases, with 4 bases between. The CDR3 runs to 12 residues. CDR3 DNA sequence: TGTGCCAGCAGATCTAACACCGGGGAGCTGTTTTTT. Encoded protein: CASRSNTGELFF.

This chain links TRBV2 with TRBJ1-2; D gene uncertain. Trimming took off 6 bases at V and 3 bases at J, with 29 bases between the two ends. CDR1 is SNHLY, CDR2 FYNNEI, per germline. This CDR3 has 19 amino acids. The CDR3 DNA follows: TGTGCCAGCAGGGAACGCCCATGGGTAATGTTAATGATGGACTATGGCTACACCTTC. Encoded protein: CASRERPWVMLMMDYGYTF.

V is TRBV9 and J is TRBJ2-3; 14 nucleotides line up with TRBD2. The CDR3 consists of 16 residues. V trimming: 5 bases; J trimming: 4 bases; junction bases outside the gene matches: 6. Germline assignment: CDR1 SGDLS and CDR2 YYNGEE. The CDR3 DNA is TGTGCCAGCAGTCAAGGACTAGCGGGGGGCTCAGATACGCAGTATTTT. Its translation is CASSQGLAGGSDTQYF.

The V gene is TRBV3-1 (or the pseudogene TRBV3-2), the J gene TRBJ2-7; the match to TRBD1 covers 9 bases. This CDR3 contains 14 residues. The V gene's germline CDR1 is LGHDT and CDR2 YNNKEL (reference sequence). Losses at the gene ends were 2 bases for V and 6 bases for J; bases not matched to a gene: 5. This chain's CDR3 is CASSQQLTGGEQYF. The CDR3 nucleotides read TGTGCCAGCAGCCAACAACTGACAGGGGGCGAGCAGTACTTC.

V usage is TRBV7-2 and J usage is TRBJ2-7; TRBD2 matches at 8 bases. The CDR3 length is 16 residues. Germline V gene data show CDR1 as SGHTA and CDR2 as FQGNSA. V shed 5 bases and J 1 base; nucleotides not matched to a gene: 10. CDR3 residues: CASSDTGGGRSYEQYF. The DNA of the CDR3 is TGTGCCAGCAGCGATACCGGGGGGGGTCGGTCCTACGAGCAGTACTTC. The full variable domain, its missing parts supplied by reference TRBV7-2 and TRBJ2-7, is GAGVSQSPSNKVTEKGKDVELRCDPISGHTALYWYRQSLGQGLEFLIYFQGNSAPDKSGLPSDRFSAERTGGSVSTLTIQRTQQEDSAVYLCASSDTGGGRSYEQYFGPGTRLTVT.